Listed here is a single TCR beta chain. The authors' processing: Quantification of nucleated cells was approximated via reference gene primer amplification. Data came from immunoSEQ multiplex PCR; TCRdb stores just in-frame clones and leaves some out. The D gene and trimming were derived from the DNA, and the V and J assignments and clone size from that table. The profile shows about 100,000 clones, about 85% of them singletons. Per the germline V gene, CDR1 is SGHNT and CDR2 is YYREEE (reference sequence). The CDR3 is 16 residues long. The ends were cut back, 4 bases at V and 4 bases at J, with 17 bases in the middle. This sample stems from a study of blood T cell repertoires in COVID-19. About the research overall: Some COVID-19 samples were acute and others convalescent; all came from the United States, Italy and Spain. Nucleic acid was either cDNA or gDNA, and it came from T cells, B-cell-depleted T cells, or PBMCs.

Material for sequencing was peripheral blood. This TCR was recovered from a man between 45 and 60 years old with active or convalescent COVID-19. The chain carries TRBV5-4 and TRBJ2-2; TRBD1 is a possible D gene (5 bases). CDR3 protein: CASSPDSFGSTGELFF. CDR3 DNA sequence: TGTGCCAGCAGCCCCGACAGCTTCGGAAGCACCGGGGAGCTGTTTTTT.